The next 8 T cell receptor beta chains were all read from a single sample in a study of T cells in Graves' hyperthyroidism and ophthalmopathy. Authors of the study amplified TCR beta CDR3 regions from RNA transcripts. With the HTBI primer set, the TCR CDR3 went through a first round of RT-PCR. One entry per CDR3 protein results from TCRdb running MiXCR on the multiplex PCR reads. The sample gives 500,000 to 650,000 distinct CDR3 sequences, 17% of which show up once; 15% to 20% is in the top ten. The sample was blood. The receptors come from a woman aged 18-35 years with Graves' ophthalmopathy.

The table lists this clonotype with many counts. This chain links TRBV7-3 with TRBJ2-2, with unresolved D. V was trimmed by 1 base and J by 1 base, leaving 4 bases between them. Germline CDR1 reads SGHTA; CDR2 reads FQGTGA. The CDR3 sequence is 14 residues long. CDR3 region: CASSLNGNTGELFF. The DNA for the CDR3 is TGTGCCAGCAGCTTAAACGGGAACACCGGGGAGCTGTTTTTT.

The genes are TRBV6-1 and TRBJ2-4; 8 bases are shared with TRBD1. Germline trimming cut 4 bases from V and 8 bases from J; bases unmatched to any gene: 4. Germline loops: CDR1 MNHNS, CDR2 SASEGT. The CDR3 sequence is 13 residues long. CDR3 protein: CASSGTGIDIQYF. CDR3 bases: TGTGCCAGCAGTGGGACAGGGATAGACATTCAGTACTTC.

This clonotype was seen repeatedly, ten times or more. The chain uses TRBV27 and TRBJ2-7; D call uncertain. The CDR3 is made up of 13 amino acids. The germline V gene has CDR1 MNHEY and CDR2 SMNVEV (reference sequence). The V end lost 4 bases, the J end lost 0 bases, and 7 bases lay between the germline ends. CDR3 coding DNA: TGTGCCAGCAGTTCACAGTTCTCCTACGAGCAGTACTTC. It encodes CASSSQFSYEQYF.

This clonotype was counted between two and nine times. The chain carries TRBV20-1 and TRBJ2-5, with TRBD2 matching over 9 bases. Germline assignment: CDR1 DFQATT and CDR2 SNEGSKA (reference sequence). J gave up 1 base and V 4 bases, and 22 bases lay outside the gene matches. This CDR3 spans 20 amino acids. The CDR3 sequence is CSATSPKTSGIVGSQETQYF. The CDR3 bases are TGCAGTGCTACGTCCCCCAAGACTAGCGGTATTGTCGGATCCCAAGAGACCCAGTACTTC.

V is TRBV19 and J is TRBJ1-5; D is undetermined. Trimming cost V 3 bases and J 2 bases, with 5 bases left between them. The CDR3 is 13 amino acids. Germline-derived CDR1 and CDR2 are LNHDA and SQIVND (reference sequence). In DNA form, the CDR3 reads TGTGCCAGTAGTATCGGTCGCAATCAGCCCCAGCATTTT. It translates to CASSIGRNQPQHF.

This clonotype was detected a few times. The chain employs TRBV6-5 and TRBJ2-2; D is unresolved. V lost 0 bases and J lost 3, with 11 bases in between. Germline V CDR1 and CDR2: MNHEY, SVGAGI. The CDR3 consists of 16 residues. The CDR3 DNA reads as TGTGCCAGCAGTTACTCGTCGGGCACATACACCGGGGAGCTGTTTTTT. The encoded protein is CASSYSSGTYTGELFF.

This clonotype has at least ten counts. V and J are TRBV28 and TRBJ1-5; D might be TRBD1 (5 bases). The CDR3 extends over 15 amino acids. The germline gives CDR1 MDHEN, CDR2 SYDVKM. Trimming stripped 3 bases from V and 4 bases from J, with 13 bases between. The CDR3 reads CASSFYRQGNQPQHF. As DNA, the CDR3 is TGTGCCAGCAGTTTTTATCGGCAGGGTAATCAGCCCCAGCATTTT.

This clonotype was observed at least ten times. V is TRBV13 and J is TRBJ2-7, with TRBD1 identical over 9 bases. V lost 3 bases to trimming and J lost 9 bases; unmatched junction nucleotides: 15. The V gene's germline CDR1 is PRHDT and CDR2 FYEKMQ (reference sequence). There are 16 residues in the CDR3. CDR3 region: CASSFSPGQGLRWQYF. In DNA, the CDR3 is TGTGCCAGCAGCTTCTCCCCGGGACAGGGATTGAGATGGCAGTACTTC.